Shown below are 10 T cell receptor beta chains from a single sample sequenced in a study of blood T cell repertoires in COVID-19. The assay was immunoSEQ multiplex PCR, and TCRdb's table has in-frame clones only and misses some. The table includes 250,000 to 350,000 clones, 70% to 85% detected once. Specimen: peripheral blood. The receptors here all came from a human donor with COVID-19, enrolled during active disease. The donor label of this sample is uncertain.

This clone was detected only once. The gene calls are TRBV30 and TRBJ1-1, with 7 positions matching TRBD1. The germline V gene has CDR1 GTSNPN and CDR2 SVGIG (reference sequence). V lost 5 bases to trimming and J lost 1 base; unmatched junction nucleotides: 7. The CDR3 runs to 14 residues. The CDR3 protein is CAWSADRANTEAFF. The DNA for the CDR3 is TGTGCCTGGTCTGCCGACAGGGCGAACACTGAAGCTTTCTTT.

This clone was seen only once. This chain joins TRBV28 and TRBJ1-5, with D uncertain. Germline V gives CDR1 MDHEN, CDR2 SYDVKM. CDR3 length equals 12 residues. The ends were cut back, 7 bases at V and 7 bases at J, with 11 bases in the middle. The CDR3 is CASTSRWQPQHF. The CDR3 DNA reads as TGTGCCAGCACCTCGAGGTGGCAGCCCCAGCATTTT.

This chain links TRBV30 with TRBJ1-5; TRBD1 agrees at 8 bases. CDR1 is GTSNPN, CDR2 SVGIG, per germline (reference sequence). The CDR3 has 13 residues. V lost 5 bases, J lost 5 bases, and 5 bases stayed unmatched. The CDR3 here is CAWDTGGDQPQHF. The CDR3, as DNA: TGTGCCTGGGACACAGGGGGTGATCAGCCCCAGCATTTT.

The rearrangement joins TRBV4-1 to TRBJ2-7, with D perhaps matching TRBD1 (5 bases). Germline values: CDR1 MGHRA, CDR2 YSYEKL. Trimming removed 1 base from V and 7 bases from J, with 14 bases in between. The CDR3 loop spans 14 amino acids. Written as DNA, the CDR3 is TGCGCCAGCAGCCAAGTTTTTAAGACAGAGGAGCAGTACTTC. Its protein is CASSQVFKTEEQYF.

The gene calls are TRBV7-9 and TRBJ2-2; 8 bases agree with TRBD2. The J segment lost 4 bases and the V segment lost 8 bases, leaving 9 bases of the junction unmatched. The CDR3 sequence is 15 residues long. Per germline, CDR1 SEHNR and CDR2 FQNEAQ (reference sequence). Here the CDR3 DNA reads TGTGCCAGCCTCGTAGCGGGATTGGCCACCGGGGAGCTGTTTTTT. Translated, it gives CASLVAGLATGELFF.

The genes are TRBV5-4 and TRBJ2-1; weak D call: TRBD2 (5 bases). The CDR3 is made up of 14 amino acids. V was pared by 1 base and J by 7 bases, with 12 bases between. Germline lookup yields CDR1 SGHNT and CDR2 YYREEE (reference sequence). The CDR3 region is CASSLMLRVNEQFF. The CDR3 DNA reads as TGTGCCAGCAGCTTGATGTTGCGGGTGAATGAGCAGTTCTTC.

This clone has just one count. The genes are TRBV7-8 and TRBJ2-3; TRBD2 matches 11 bases. From germline, CDR1 is SGHVS and CDR2 FQNEAQ. The CDR3 sequence is 16 residues long. V was pared by 4 bases and J by 2 bases, with 5 bases of the junction left unmatched. The CDR3 sequence is CASSSLAGEHTDTQYF. CDR3 nucleotides: TGTGCCAGCAGCTCACTAGCGGGAGAACACACAGATACGCAGTATTTT. Full variable domain (remainder filled in from reference TRBV7-8 and TRBJ2-3): GAGVSQSPRYKVAKRGQDVALRCDPISGHVSLFWYQQALGQGPEFLTYFQNEAQLDKSGLPSDRFFAERPEGSVSTLKIQRTQQEDSAVYLCASSSLAGEHTDTQYFGPGTRLTVL.

The genes are TRBV4-3 and TRBJ2-2; D gene unclear. The length of the CDR3 is 14 residues. Trimming took 4 bases from V and 0 from J, leaving 6 bases between them. CDR1 is LGHNA, CDR2 YSLEER, per germline. CDR3 DNA: TGCGCCAGCAGCCCTTCTACGAACACCGGGGAGCTGTTTTTT. This codes for CASSPSTNTGELFF.

Here the CDR3 reads CASSYWSGEGEQFF. The CDR3 DNA is TGTGCCAGCAGTTATTGGTCAGGGGAGGGTGAGCAGTTCTTC. The V and J genes are TRBV6-5 and TRBJ2-1; tentative D call: TRBD2 (7 bases). Germline V gene lookup returns CDR1 MNHEY and CDR2 SVGAGI. The CDR3 sequence is 14 residues long. Trimming pared 3 bases from V and 9 bases from J, leaving 15 bases between.

This chain joins TRBV5-5 and TRBJ2-3; tentatively, D is TRBD1 (7 bases). Trimming pared 2 bases from V and 3 bases from J, leaving 13 bases between. Germline V CDR1 and CDR2: SGHKS, YYEKEE (reference sequence). The CDR3 is 15 amino acids. CDR3: CASSLPRGETDTQYF. CDR3 DNA: TGTGCCAGCAGCTTACCCAGGGGGGAGACAGATACGCAGTATTTT.